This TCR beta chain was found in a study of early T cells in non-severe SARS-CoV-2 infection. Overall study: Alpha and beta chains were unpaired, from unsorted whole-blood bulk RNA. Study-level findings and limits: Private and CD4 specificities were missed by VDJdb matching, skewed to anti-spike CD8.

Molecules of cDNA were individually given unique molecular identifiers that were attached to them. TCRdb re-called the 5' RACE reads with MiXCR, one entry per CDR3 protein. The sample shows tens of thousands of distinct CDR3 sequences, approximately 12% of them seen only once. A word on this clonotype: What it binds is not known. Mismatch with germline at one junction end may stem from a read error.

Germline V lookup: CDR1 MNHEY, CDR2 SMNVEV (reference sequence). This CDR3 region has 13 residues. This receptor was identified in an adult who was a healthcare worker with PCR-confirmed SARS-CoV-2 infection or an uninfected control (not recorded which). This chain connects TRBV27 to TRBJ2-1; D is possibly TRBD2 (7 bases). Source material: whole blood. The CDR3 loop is CASSFHRAGAWVF. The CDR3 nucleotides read TGTGCCAGCAGTTTCCACCGGGCGGGGGCCTGGGTTTTC.